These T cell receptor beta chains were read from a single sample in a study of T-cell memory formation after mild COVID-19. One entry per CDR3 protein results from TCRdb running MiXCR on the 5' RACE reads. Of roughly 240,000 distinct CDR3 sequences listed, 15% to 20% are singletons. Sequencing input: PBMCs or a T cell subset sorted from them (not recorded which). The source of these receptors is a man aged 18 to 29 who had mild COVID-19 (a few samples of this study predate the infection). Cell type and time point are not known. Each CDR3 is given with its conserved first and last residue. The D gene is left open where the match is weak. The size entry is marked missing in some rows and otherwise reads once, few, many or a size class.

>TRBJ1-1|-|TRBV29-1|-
CSVEDRGEYTEAFF
TGCAGCGTTGAAGATCGGGGGGAGTACACTGAAGCTTTCTTT
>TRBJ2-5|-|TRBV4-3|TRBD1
CASSPYLTGGLETQYF
TGCGCCAGCAGCCCCTATCTTACAGGGGGGTTGGAGACCCAGTACTTC
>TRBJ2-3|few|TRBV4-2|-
CASSQVPSDTQYF
TGTGCCAGCAGCCAAGTACCGAGTGATACGCAGTATTTT
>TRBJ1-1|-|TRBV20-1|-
CRIRTAFF
TGCAGGATAAGGACAGCTTTCTTT
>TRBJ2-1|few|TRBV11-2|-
CASSLDVAQTNEQFF
TGTGCCAGCAGCTTAGATGTGGCCCAGACCAACGAGCAGTTCTTC
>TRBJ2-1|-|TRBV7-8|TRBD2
CASSPSPSGGSYNEQFF
TGTGCCAGCAGCCCCTCCCCTAGCGGGGGGTCCTACAATGAGCAGTTCTTC
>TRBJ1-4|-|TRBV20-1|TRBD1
CSAMLGQGNEKLFF
TGCAGTGCTATGCTGGGACAGGGGAATGAAAAACTGTTTTTT
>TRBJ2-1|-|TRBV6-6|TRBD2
CAIGASGGGEQFF
TGTGCCATTGGGGCTAGCGGGGGTGGTGAGCAGTTCTTC
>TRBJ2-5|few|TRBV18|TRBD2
CASSPPPGTGGETQYF
TGTGCCAGCTCACCACCCCCAGGGACGGGGGGAGAGACCCAGTACTTC
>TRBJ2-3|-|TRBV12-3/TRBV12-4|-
CASSSPGASLNTQYF
TGTGCCAGCAGTTCTCCGGGGGCCTCCCTAAATACGCAGTATTTT
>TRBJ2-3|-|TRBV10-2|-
CASSVPDTQYF
TGCGCCAGCAGCGTCCCAGATACGCAGTATTTT
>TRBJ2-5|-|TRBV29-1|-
CSVVHSQETQYF
TGCAGCGTTGTCCACAGCCAAGAGACCCAGTACTTC
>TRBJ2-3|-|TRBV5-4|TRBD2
CASSLGSGDTDTQYF
TGTGCCAGCAGCTTGGGTAGCGGGGACACAGATACGCAGTATTTT
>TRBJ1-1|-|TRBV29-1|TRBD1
CSVGQGNTEAFF
TGCAGCGTGGGACAGGGGAACACTGAAGCTTTCTTT
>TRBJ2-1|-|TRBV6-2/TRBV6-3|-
CASSYQYNEQFF
TGTGCCAGCAGTTACCAGTACAATGAGCAGTTCTTC
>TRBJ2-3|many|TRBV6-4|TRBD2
CASSERGGTDTQYF
TGTGCCAGCAGTGAGCGGGGGGGCACAGATACGCAGTATTTT
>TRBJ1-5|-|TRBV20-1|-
CSARGQRNQPQHF
TGCAGTGCTCGCGGACAGCGCAATCAGCCCCAGCATTTT
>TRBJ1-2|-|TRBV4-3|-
CASSQEQGSHGYTF
TGCGCCAGCAGCCAAGAACAGGGTAGTCACGGCTACACCTTC
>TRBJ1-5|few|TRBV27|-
CASSSRGGLGNQPQHF
TGTGCCAGCAGTTCGCGGGGGGGCTTGGGCAATCAGCCCCAGCATTTT
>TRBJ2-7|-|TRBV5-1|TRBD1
CASSLVRGRDEQYF
TGCGCCAGCAGCTTGGTCAGGGGGCGCGACGAGCAGTACTTC
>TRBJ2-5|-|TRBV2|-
CASSSYGRETQYF
TGTGCCAGCAGTTCATATGGACGGGAGACCCAGTACTTC
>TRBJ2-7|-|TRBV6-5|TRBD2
CASRIAGGLSSYEQYF
TGTGCCAGCAGGATAGCGGGGGGGCTGAGCTCCTACGAGCAGTACTTC
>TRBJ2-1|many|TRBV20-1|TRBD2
CSARDSGGPYNEQFF
TGCAGTGCTAGAGATAGCGGGGGACCCTACAATGAGCAGTTCTTC
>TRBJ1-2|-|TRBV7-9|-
CASSLVGAYGYTF
TGTGCCAGCAGCTTAGTAGGCGCCTATGGCTACACCTTC
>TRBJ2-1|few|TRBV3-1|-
CASSREGVRGNEQFF
TGTGCCAGCAGCCGCGAAGGTGTTAGGGGGAATGAGCAGTTCTTC
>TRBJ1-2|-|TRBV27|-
CASSPRQARYGYTF
TGTGCCAGCAGTCCCCGGCAGGCCCGGTATGGCTACACCTTC
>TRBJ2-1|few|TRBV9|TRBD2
CASSARRAGGPRVNEQFF
TGTGCCAGCAGCGCGCGACGAGCGGGGGGGCCAAGGGTGAATGAGCAGTTCTTC
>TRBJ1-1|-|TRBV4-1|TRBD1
CASFPAGTGDTEAFF
TGCGCCAGCTTCCCTGCCGGGACAGGAGACACTGAAGCTTTCTTT
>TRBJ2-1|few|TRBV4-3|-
CASSQDNLATSYNEQFF
TGCGCCAGCAGCCAAGATAATCTAGCGACCTCCTACAATGAGCAGTTCTTC
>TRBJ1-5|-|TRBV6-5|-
CASSYSAATNQPQHF
TGTGCCAGCAGTTACTCGGCGGCTACTAATCAGCCCCAGCATTTT
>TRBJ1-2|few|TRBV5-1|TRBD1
CASSFGTGSPYTF
TGCGCCAGCAGCTTCGGGACAGGGAGTCCCTACACCTTC
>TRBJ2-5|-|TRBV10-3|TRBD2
CAISVGPAGGPETQYF
TGTGCCATCAGTGTCGGTCCAGCGGGGGGGCCGGAGACCCAGTACTTC
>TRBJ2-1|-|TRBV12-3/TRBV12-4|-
CASSSTLGSNEQFF
TGTGCCAGCAGTTCTACGTTGGGATCCAATGAGCAGTTCTTC
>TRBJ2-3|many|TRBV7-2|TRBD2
CASSLVAGRTDTQYF
TGTGCCAGCAGCTTAGTAGCGGGGAGGACAGATACGCAGTATTTT
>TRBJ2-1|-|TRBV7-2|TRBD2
CASSLGAGGPYEQFF
TGTGCCAGCAGCTTAGGAGCGGGGGGGCCCTATGAGCAGTTCTTC
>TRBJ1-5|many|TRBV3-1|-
CASSQDGNQPQHF
TGTGCCAGCAGCCAAGACGGTAATCAGCCCCAGCATTTT
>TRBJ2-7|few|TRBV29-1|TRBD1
CSVAPDRLYEQYF
TGCAGCGTTGCCCCGGACAGGCTTTATGAGCAGTACTTC
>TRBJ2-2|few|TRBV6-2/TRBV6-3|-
CASQGRRNTGELFF
TGTGCCAGCCAGGGGCGACGGAACACCGGGGAGCTGTTTTTT
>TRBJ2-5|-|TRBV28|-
CASTSRAREETQYF
TGTGCCAGCACCTCCCGAGCGAGAGAAGAGACCCAGTACTTC
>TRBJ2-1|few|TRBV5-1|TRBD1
CASSLRQGVNEQFF
TGCGCCAGCAGCTTGCGACAGGGGGTCAATGAGCAGTTCTTC
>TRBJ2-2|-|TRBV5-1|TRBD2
CASSPKRGGNTGELFF
TGCGCCAGCAGCCCCAAGCGGGGGGGTAACACCGGGGAGCTGTTTTTT